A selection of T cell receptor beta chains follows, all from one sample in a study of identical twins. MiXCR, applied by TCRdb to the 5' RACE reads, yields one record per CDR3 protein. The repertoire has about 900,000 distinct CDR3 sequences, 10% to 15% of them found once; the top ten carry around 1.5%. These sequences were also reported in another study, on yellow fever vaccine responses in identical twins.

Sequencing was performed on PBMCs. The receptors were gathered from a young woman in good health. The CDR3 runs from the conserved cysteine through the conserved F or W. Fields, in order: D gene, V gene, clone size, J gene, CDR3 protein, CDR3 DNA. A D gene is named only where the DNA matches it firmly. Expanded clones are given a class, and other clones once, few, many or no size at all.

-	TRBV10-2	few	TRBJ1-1	CASSASGVGAEAFF	TGCGCCAGCAGTGCGTCAGGGGTTGGCGCTGAAGCTTTCTTT
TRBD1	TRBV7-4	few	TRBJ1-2	CASSLEEQTGINNYGYTF	TGTGCCAGCAGCTTAGAGGAGCAGACAGGGATTAATAACTATGGCTACACCTTC
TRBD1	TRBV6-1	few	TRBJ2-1	CASSKLSTGTGSSYNEQFF	TGTGCCAGCAGTAAATTAAGCACCGGGACAGGGTCTTCCTACAATGAGCAGTTCTTC
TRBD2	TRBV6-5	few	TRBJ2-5	CASSYSTGGDWETQYF	TGTGCCAGCAGTTACTCGACCGGGGGGGATTGGGAGACCCAGTACTTC
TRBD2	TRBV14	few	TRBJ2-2	CASSLGSGKAGGELFF	TGTGCCAGCAGCCTCGGTAGCGGGAAGGCGGGCGGGGAGCTGTTTTTT
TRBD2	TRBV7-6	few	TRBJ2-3	CASSLLLGRTSGRTSTDTQYF	TGTGCCAGCAGCTTACTTTTAGGCAGAACTAGCGGAAGAACTAGCACAGATACGCAGTATTTT
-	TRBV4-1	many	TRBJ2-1	CASSPVMLRAANEQFF	TGCGCCAGCAGCCCAGTTATGTTGCGGGCCGCCAATGAGCAGTTCTTC
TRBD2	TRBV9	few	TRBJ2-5	CASSTGLAETQYF	TGTGCCAGCAGCACGGGACTAGCGGAGACCCAGTACTTC
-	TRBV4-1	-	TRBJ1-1	CASSQTWTVNTEAFF	TGCGCCAGCAGCCAAACTTGGACAGTGAACACTGAAGCTTTCTTT
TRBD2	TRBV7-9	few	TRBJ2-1	CVSSLRDAGGRENEQFF	TGTGTCAGCAGCTTACGGGATGCGGGGGGGCGCGAAAATGAGCAGTTCTTC
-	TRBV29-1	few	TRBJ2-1	CSVEYGEQFF	TGCAGCGTTGAATATGGTGAGCAGTTCTTC
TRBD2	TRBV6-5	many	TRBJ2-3	CASSYLTSGRSTDTQYF	TGTGCCAGCAGTTATCTGACTAGCGGGAGGAGCACAGATACGCAGTATTTT
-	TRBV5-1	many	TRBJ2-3	CASSWGSGKADTQYF	TGCGCCAGCAGCTGGGGGTCAGGCAAGGCAGATACGCAGTATTTT
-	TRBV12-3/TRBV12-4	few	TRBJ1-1	CASSQGSVTEAFF	TGTGCCAGCAGCCAAGGTAGCGTCACTGAAGCTTTCTTT
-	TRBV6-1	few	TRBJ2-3	CASRPEGVLTDTQYF	TGTGCCAGCAGGCCCGAGGGGGTGTTGACAGATACGCAGTATTTT
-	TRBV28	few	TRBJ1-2	CASMTNYGYTF	TGTGCCAGCATGACTAACTATGGCTACACCTTC
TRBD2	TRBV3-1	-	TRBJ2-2	CASSLEEAGRTGELFF	TGTGCCAGCAGCCTCGAAGAAGCGGGGCGCACCGGGGAGCTGTTTTTT
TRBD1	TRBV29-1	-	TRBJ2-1	CSVDQGAMAGRSNEQFF	TGCAGCGTTGATCAGGGGGCGATGGCGGGAAGGTCCAATGAGCAGTTCTTC
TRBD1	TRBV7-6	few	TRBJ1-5	CASSCKGQENQPQHF	TGTGCCAGCAGCTGCAAGGGACAGGAAAATCAGCCCCAGCATTTT
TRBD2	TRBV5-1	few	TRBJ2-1	CASSSQLAGGGNEQFF	TGCGCCAGCAGCTCGCAACTAGCGGGGGGGGGCAATGAGCAGTTCTTC
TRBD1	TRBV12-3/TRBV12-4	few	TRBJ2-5	CASSLVGTGGVGTQYF	TGTGCCAGCAGTTTAGTGGGGACAGGGGGCGTCGGGACCCAGTACTTC
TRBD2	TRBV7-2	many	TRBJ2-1	CASSLRTSGKYNEQFF	TGTGCCAGCAGCTTGAGGACTAGCGGGAAGTACAATGAGCAGTTCTTC
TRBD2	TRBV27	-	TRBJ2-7	CASPTIKGLAGRVISYEQYF	TGTGCCAGCCCGACCATAAAAGGTTTAGCGGGAAGGGTCATTTCCTACGAGCAGTACTTC
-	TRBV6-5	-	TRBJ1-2	CASRDKVYTF	TGTGCCAGCAGGGACAAAGTCTACACCTTC
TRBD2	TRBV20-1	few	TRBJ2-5	CSAKHLAGLPETQYF	TGCAGTGCTAAGCACCTAGCGGGGCTTCCGGAGACCCAGTACTTC
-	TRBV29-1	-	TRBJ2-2	CSADKAGELFF	TGCAGCGCCGACAAGGCCGGGGAGCTGTTTTTT
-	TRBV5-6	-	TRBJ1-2	CASSLSGGTYYTF	TGTGCCAGCAGCCTGTCCGGGGGAACTTACTACACCTTC
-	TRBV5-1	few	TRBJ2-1	CASSPSPRDAYYNEQFF	TGCGCCAGCAGCCCATCCCCCCGGGACGCCTACTACAATGAGCAGTTCTTC
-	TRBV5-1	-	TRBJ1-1	CASSSSQGNTEAFF	TGCGCCAGCAGCTCTTCCCAGGGGAACACTGAAGCTTTCTTT
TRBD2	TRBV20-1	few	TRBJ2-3	CSVRRGEVDTQYF	TGCAGTGTCAGGCGGGGGGAGGTGGATACGCAGTATTTT
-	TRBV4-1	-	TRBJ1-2	CASSQAWGYGYTF	TGCGCCAGCAGCCAAGCCTGGGGGTATGGCTACACCTTC
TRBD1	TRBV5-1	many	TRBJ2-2	CASSLVGTVNTGELFF	TGCGCCAGCAGCTTGGTGGGGACAGTGAACACCGGGGAGCTGTTTTTT
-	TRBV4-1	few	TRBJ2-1	CASSHPLGNGEQFF	TGCGCCAGCAGCCACCCACTGGGGAATGGAGAGCAGTTCTTC
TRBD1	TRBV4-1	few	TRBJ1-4	CASSQGDRENEKLFF	TGCGCCAGCAGCCAGGGGGACAGGGAGAATGAAAAACTGTTTTTT
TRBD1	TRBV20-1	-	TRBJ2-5	CSARGQGALGTQYF	TGCAGTGCTAGAGGACAGGGGGCGCTGGGGACCCAGTACTTC
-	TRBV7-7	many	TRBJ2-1	CASSLGGVVVYNEQFF	TGTGCCAGCAGCTTAGGAGGGGTTGTAGTCTACAATGAGCAGTTCTTC
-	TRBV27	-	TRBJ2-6	CASSAHRSGANVLTF	TGTGCCAGCAGTGCCCACAGATCTGGGGCCAACGTCCTGACTTTC
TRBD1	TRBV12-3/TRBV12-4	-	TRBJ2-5	CASSQGGQIPETQYF	TGTGCCAGCAGTCAAGGGGGCCAAATCCCAGAGACCCAGTACTTC
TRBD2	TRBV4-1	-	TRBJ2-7	CASSQGGTGTSGSYEQYF	TGCGCCAGCAGCCAAGGAGGGACCGGGACTAGCGGATCCTACGAGCAGTACTTC
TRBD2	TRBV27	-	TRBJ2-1	CASRQLAGGGGHSYNEQFF	TGTGCCAGCAGACAACTAGCGGGAGGGGGGGGGCATTCCTACAATGAGCAGTTCTTC
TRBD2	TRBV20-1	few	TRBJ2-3	CSARIAGVLDTQYF	TGCAGTGCTAGGATAGCGGGGGTTTTGGATACGCAGTATTTT
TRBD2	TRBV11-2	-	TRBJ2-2	CASSTPKTLAGGINTGELFF	TGTGCCAGCAGCACCCCTAAAACACTAGCGGGGGGGATAAACACCGGGGAGCTGTTTTTT
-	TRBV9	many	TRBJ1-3	CASSRGDSGNTIYF	TGTGCCAGCAGCAGGGGAGACTCTGGAAACACCATATATTTT
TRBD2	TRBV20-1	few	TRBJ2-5	CSAGTSGIETQYF	TGCAGTGCTGGGACTAGCGGGATAGAGACCCAGTACTTC
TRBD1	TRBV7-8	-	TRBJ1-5	CASSPIPGQANNQPQHF	TGTGCCAGCAGCCCAATACCGGGACAGGCTAACAATCAGCCCCAGCATTTT
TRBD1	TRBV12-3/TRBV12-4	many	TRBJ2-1	CASSLTGTGHNEQFF	TGTGCCAGCAGTCTCACCGGGACAGGTCACAATGAGCAGTTCTTC
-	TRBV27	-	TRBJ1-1	CASSSPSGNGAFF	TGTGCCAGCAGTTCCCCTTCCGGAAATGGGGCTTTCTTT
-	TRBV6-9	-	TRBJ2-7	CASSYSCRRTYEQYF	TGTGCCAGCAGTTATTCGTGCCGAAGGACCTACGAGCAGTACTTC
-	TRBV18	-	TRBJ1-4	CASSPSIEKLFF	TGTGCCAGCTCACCAAGCATCGAAAAACTGTTTTTT
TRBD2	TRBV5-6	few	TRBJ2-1	CASSLDLGGKNNEQFF	TGTGCCAGCAGCTTGGACCTGGGGGGGAAGAACAATGAGCAGTTCTTC
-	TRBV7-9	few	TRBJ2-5	CASARNGQETQYF	TGTGCCAGCGCTAGGAACGGCCAAGAGACCCAGTACTTC
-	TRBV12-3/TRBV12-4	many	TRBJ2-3	CASSFQADTQYF	TGTGCCAGCAGTTTTCAGGCAGATACGCAGTATTTT
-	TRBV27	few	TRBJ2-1	CASSFNPSGSNEQFF	TGTGCCAGCAGTTTCAACCCCTCCGGAAGCAATGAGCAGTTCTTC
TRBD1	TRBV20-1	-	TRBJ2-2	CSAREARQGNTGELFF	TGCAGTGCTAGAGAAGCCCGACAGGGGAACACCGGGGAGCTGTTTTTT
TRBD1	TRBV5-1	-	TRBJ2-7	CASSTRTGDYEQYF	TGCGCCAGCAGTACTAGGACAGGGGACTACGAGCAGTACTTC
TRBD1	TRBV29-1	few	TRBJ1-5	CSVSTGAGMSQHF	TGCAGCGTTAGTACAGGGGCGGGTATGTCCCAGCATTTT
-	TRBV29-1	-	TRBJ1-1	CSVIREMNTEAFF	TGCAGCGTTATCAGGGAGATGAACACTGAAGCTTTCTTT
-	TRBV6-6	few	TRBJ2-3	CAEQRDTQYF	TGTGCCGAGCAGCGGGATACGCAGTATTTT
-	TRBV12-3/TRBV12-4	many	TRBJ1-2	CASSLRTNYGYTF	TGTGCCAGCAGTTTACGGACTAACTATGGCTACACCTTC
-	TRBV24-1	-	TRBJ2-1	CATSDLNSYGDELFF	TGTGCCACCAGTGATTTGAACTCGTATGGGGATGAGCTGTTCTTC